This T cell receptor beta chain was found in a study of blood T cell repertoires in COVID-19. Across the study: Italy, Spain and the United States were the sources of the convalescent and acute COVID-19 samples. PBMCs, B-cell-depleted T cells, or T cells were the source of the cDNA or gDNA that made up the material.

The V end lost 8 bases, the J end lost 0 bases, and 14 bases lay between the germline ends. The CDR3 loop spans 16 amino acids. Per germline, CDR1 MDHEN and CDR2 SYDVKM. In the original processing: Using reference gene primer amplification, nucleated cell counts were estimated. The protocol was immunoSEQ multiplex PCR, while the TCRdb copy is restricted to in-frame clones and leaves out a portion. The V and J calls and clone size were taken over from that table, and D and trimming were inferred from the DNA. The table lists under 200,000 clones, 70% to 85% of them singletons. The sequenced sample consisted of peripheral blood. The clonotype originates from a woman aged 30 to 39 with acute or convalescent COVID-19. This chain connects TRBV28 to TRBJ2-6, with a weak D call TRBD2 (6 bases). This CDR3 is CASEGQGGSGANVLTF. CDR3 coding DNA: TGTGCCAGCGAGGGCCAGGGAGGCTCTGGGGCCAACGTCCTGACTTTC. The full variable domain, its missing parts supplied by reference TRBV28 and TRBJ2-6, is DVKVTQSSRYLVKRTGEKVFLECVQDMDHENMFWYRQDPGLGLRLIYFSYDVKMKEKGDIPEGYSVSREKKERFSLILESASTNQTSMYLCASEGQGGSGANVLTFGAGSRLTVL.